Below are 25 T cell receptor beta chains sequenced from a single sample in a study of blood T cells in healthy people across ages. PCR was performed a second time for about 6 to 12 cycles using a sample-barcoded 5' primer and a J-beta primer mix. TCRdb analysed the 5' RACE reads with MiXCR anew, one entry per CDR3 protein. Found here are about a million distinct CDR3 sequences, roughly 48% of them singletons; the top ten hold around an eighth. The specimen sequenced was blood. Receptor source: a man aged 25-45 years in good health.

The chain employs TRBV11-3 and TRBJ2-5; no firm D call. V gave up 2 bases and J gave up 4 bases, with 8 bases separating them. Germline CDR1 and CDR2: SGHNT and YENEEA. The CDR3 loop spans 13 amino acids. The CDR3 sequence: CASSLLFPETQYF. The CDR3 nucleotides are TGTGCCAGCAGCTTATTATTTCCAGAGACCCAGTACTTC.

The chain carries TRBV7-9 and TRBJ1-2, with 7 bases that match TRBD1. Germline V lookup: CDR1 SEHNR, CDR2 FQNEAQ (reference sequence). V trimming: 5 bases; J trimming: 0 bases; junction bases outside the gene matches: 6. The CDR3 sequence is 15 residues long. The CDR3 nucleotides are TGTGCCAGCAGCCCTCAGGGGGTTCCTAACTATGGCTACACCTTC. The encoded protein is CASSPQGVPNYGYTF.

The chain links TRBV19 to TRBJ2-3; 11 bases match TRBD2. This CDR3 has 18 residues. J gave up 3 bases and V 3 bases, and 11 bases lay outside the gene matches. CDR1 is LNHDA, CDR2 SQIVND, per germline (reference sequence). The CDR3 region is CASSITSGGIGATDTQYF. Here the CDR3 DNA reads TGTGCCAGTAGTATCACTAGCGGGGGAATTGGTGCGACAGATACGCAGTATTTT.

In DNA form, the CDR3 reads TGTGCCAGCAGTTGGGCCCGCGGGGGCTACGAGCAGTACTTC. Its translation is CASSWARGGYEQYF. The chain links TRBV28 to TRBJ2-5, with TRBD2 matching 7 bases. TRBJ2-7 explains the end of the DNA better; the J call may be wrong. CDR3 length: 14 residues. CDR1 is MDHEN, CDR2 SYDVKM, per germline.

The V call is TRBV20-1, the J call TRBJ2-7, with 7 bases lining up with TRBD2. CDR1 and CDR2 (germline): DFQATT, SNEGSKA (reference sequence). J lost 2 bases, V lost 6 bases, and 10 bases had no gene match. The length of the CDR3 is 14 residues. The CDR3 loop is CSATGGDKPYEQYF. CDR3 coding DNA: TGCAGTGCCACGGGGGGAGATAAACCCTACGAGCAGTACTTC.

This clonotype was seen only a few times. The chain links TRBV29-1 to TRBJ1-2, with 7 positions matching TRBD1. After removal of 6 bases from V and 2 bases from J, the junction contained 3 bases not matched to a gene. Germline V gene sequence: CDR1 SQVTM, CDR2 ANQGSEA. The CDR3 sequence is 12 residues long. The CDR3 sequence: CSVPGQNYGYTF. CDR3 coding DNA: TGCAGCGTACCGGGACAGAACTATGGCTACACCTTC.

This clonotype has more than one count but fewer than ten. This chain connects TRBV7-2 to TRBJ1-2; D call uncertain. The CDR3 is 15 residues long. Per the germline V gene, CDR1 is SGHTA and CDR2 is FQGNSA. The V gene lost 1 base and the J gene lost 5 bases, with 14 bases spanning the gap. This chain's CDR3 is CASSLVPDGLYGYTF. In DNA form, the CDR3 reads TGTGCCAGCAGCTTAGTACCCGACGGACTATATGGCTACACCTTC.

This chain uses TRBV7-2 with TRBJ1-2; maybe TRBD1 (6 bases). Trimming took off 7 bases at V and 4 bases at J, with 13 bases between the two ends. The CDR3 length is 13 residues. Germline-derived CDR1 and CDR2 are SGHTA and FQGNSA. Written as DNA, the CDR3 is TGTGCCAGCACCCCACAGGGCTCCTATGGCTACACCTTC. It specifies CASTPQGSYGYTF.

This chain uses TRBV4-1 with TRBJ1-5; D not resolved. V lost 2 bases and J lost 6, with 8 bases in between. CDR3 length equals 13 residues. CDR1 MGHRA and CDR2 YSYEKL come from the germline V gene. For the CDR3, the DNA is TGCGCCAGCAGCCAAATGAGAACTCAGCCCCAGCATTTT. It is translated as CASSQMRTQPQHF.

This chain connects TRBV6-4 to TRBJ2-5; D gene ambiguous. The end of the DNA is better explained by TRBJ2-7, so the J call may be wrong. This CDR3 has 13 residues. CDR1 MRHNA and CDR2 SNTAGT come from the germline V gene. The CDR3 nucleotides read TGTGCCAGCAGTAAGGGCCCCGAGGACGAGCAGTACTTC. It is translated as CASSKGPEDEQYF.

Only a few counts were recorded for this clonotype. J is TRBJ2-7 and V is TRBV10-3, with D uncertain. This CDR3 has 11 residues. The V and J ends lost 8 bases and 7 bases respectively, with 12 bases between them. The germline V gene has CDR1 ENHRY and CDR2 SYGVKD. In DNA form, the CDR3 reads TGTGCCATCCGGGTCGGTGGAGAGCAGTACTTC. This encodes CAIRVGGEQYF.

This sequence joins TRBV10-3 and TRBJ1-5; 10 bases fit TRBD1. CDR1 and CDR2 (germline): ENHRY, SYGVKD. Trimming cost V 2 bases and J 5 bases; bases outside gene matches: 0. This CDR3 is built from 14 residues. The CDR3 spells CAISEGTGDQPQHF. The CDR3, as DNA: TGTGCCATCAGTGAGGGGACAGGGGATCAGCCCCAGCATTTT.

The V call is TRBV4-2, the J call TRBJ2-5; 9 bases match TRBD2. The CDR3 length is 15 residues. Germline loops: CDR1 LGHNA, CDR2 YNFKEQ. V trimming: 4 bases; J trimming: 2 bases; junction bases outside the gene matches: 5. The CDR3 DNA follows: TGTGCCAGCAGCCCGAGAAGCGGGGGGCAAGAGACCCAGTACTTC. Protein product: CASSPRSGGQETQYF.

Regarding this clonotype: One end of the junction does not line up with germline, which may come from a read error. V and J are TRBV12-3 or TRBV12-4 and TRBJ1-5; D unresolved. The CDR3 is 13 amino acids. The DNA of the CDR3 is TGTACCAGCAGCGGGCGGGGCAATCAGCCCCAGCATTTT. Protein product: CTSSGRGNQPQHF.

The CDR3 sequence is CASSLVTAGNSPLHF. The CDR3 DNA sequence: TGTGCCAGCAGCTTAGTCACGGCAGGGAATTCACCCCTCCACTTT. The genes are TRBV7-2 and TRBJ1-6; D might be TRBD1 (5 bases). Germline V gene lookup returns CDR1 SGHTA and CDR2 FQGNSA. Trimming pared 1 base from V and 7 bases from J, leaving 11 bases between. This CDR3 is built from 15 residues.

The chain combines TRBV3-1 with TRBJ2-1, with TRBD2 identical over 8 bases. CDR3 size: 16 residues. With V trimmed by 3 bases and J by 4 bases, 8 bases remained unmatched. The germline CDR1 and CDR2 sequences are LGHDT and YNNKEL (reference sequence). DNA of the CDR3: TGTGCCAGCAGCCAGGCCGGGACTAGTCGGTACAATGAGCAGTTCTTC. This translates into CASSQAGTSRYNEQFF.

This clonotype has at least ten counts. This chain joins TRBV7-2 and TRBJ2-3; TRBD2 agrees at 7 bases. Germline CDR1 is SGHTA and CDR2 is FQGNSA. The J segment lost 4 bases and the V segment lost 1 base, leaving 17 bases of the junction unmatched. The CDR3 is 19 residues long. The CDR3 DNA reads TGTGCCAGCAGCTTAGGTGGTAGGGGAGCGGGGCTGCTCTCAGATACGCAGTATTTT. Its protein product is CASSLGGRGAGLLSDTQYF.

The chain links TRBV20-1 to TRBJ2-4, with D unresolved. The last part of the DNA fits TRBJ2-7 better; the J call may be wrong. The germline gives CDR1 DFQATT, CDR2 SNEGSKA (reference sequence). CDR3 length: 11 residues. The CDR3 nucleotides read TGCACCGGGTACGATGGGAACGAGCAGTACTTC. It specifies CTGYDGNEQYF.

This chain connects TRBV10-3 to TRBJ1-2; 8 positions agree with TRBD1. V lost 5 bases and J lost 5; bases outside the gene matches: 7. Per germline, CDR1 ENHRY and CDR2 SYGVKD. This CDR3 is built from 14 residues. The CDR3 reads CAISLVTGEYGYTF. CDR3 nucleotide sequence: TGTGCCATCAGTTTAGTGACAGGGGAGTATGGCTACACCTTC.

The rearrangement uses TRBV3-1 and TRBJ2-5; D might be TRBD1 (5 bases). This CDR3 is 14 amino acids long. In germline, CDR1 is LGHDT, CDR2 YNNKEL (reference sequence). Trimming shortened V by 3 bases and J by 7 bases, and 15 bases separated the two germline ends. In DNA form, the CDR3 reads TGTGCCAGCAGCCAGGGGCAGGTCTATGGGACCCAGTACTTC. Residues: CASSQGQVYGTQYF.

The chain combines TRBV12-3 or TRBV12-4 with TRBJ2-3, with TRBD2 as a possible D gene (6 bases). The CDR3 is made up of 14 amino acids. The V and J ends lost 5 bases and 4 bases respectively, with 13 bases between them. The CDR3 loop reads CASSHPEGADTQYF. Written as DNA, the CDR3 is TGTGCCAGCAGTCACCCGGAGGGCGCAGATACGCAGTATTTT.

The V call is TRBV11-2, the J call TRBJ2-2; either TRBD1 or TRBD2 may fit D (5 bases each). Germline CDR1 SGHAT, CDR2 FQNNGV. The ends were cut back, 5 bases at V and 4 bases at J, with 14 bases in the middle. CDR3 length: 15 amino acids. CDR3 in DNA: TGTGCCAGCAGCCCCGTTACGGGGCCCACCGGGGAGCTGTTTTTT. This encodes CASSPVTGPTGELFF.

This chain links TRBV4-1 with TRBJ2-5, with unresolved D. This CDR3 region has 17 residues. V was shortened by 4 bases and J by 7 bases, with 25 bases between the two germline ends. Germline V gene data show CDR1 as MGHRA and CDR2 as YSYEKL. The CDR3: CASSLLGVRIPSGTQYF. The CDR3 region has the DNA TGCGCCAGCAGCCTCCTAGGCGTGAGGATACCCTCTGGGACCCAGTACTTC.

The chain combines TRBV24-1 with TRBJ2-4, with 10 positions matching TRBD1. The end of the DNA fits TRBJ2-5 better, so the J call may be wrong. CDR3 length equals 19 residues. Looked up from germline, CDR1 is KGHDR and CDR2 is SFDVKD. Here the CDR3 DNA reads TGTGCCACCAGTGATTTTTGGGGACAGGGGAGCTCAGCGCAAGAGACCCAGTACTTC. Translation: CATSDFWGQGSSAQETQYF.

This clonotype came up once. A much larger clone lies a single base off, so this may be a read error. J is TRBJ2-5 and V is TRBV6-1, with D possibly being TRBD2 (5 bases). Germline values: CDR1 MNHNS, CDR2 SASEGT. Trimming cost V 10 bases and J 11 bases, with 26 bases left between them. The CDR3 is made up of 14 amino acids. Here the CDR3 DNA reads TGTGCCACAAACCGGGATCCACCTTTGAATGAGCAGTACTTC. This codes for CATNRDPPLNEQYF.